These 20 T cell receptor beta chains share one sample of origin, sequenced in a study of blood T cell repertoires in COVID-19. Here immunoSEQ multiplex PCR was the method, and the copy in TCRdb shows in-frame clones only, minus some. Among 14,000 or so clones listed, 80% to 90% were seen once. Sample: peripheral blood. The receptors stem from a man aged 50 or older with active COVID-19.

The chain uses TRBV21-1 and TRBJ1-1. TRBV21-1 is reported as a pseudogene. The CDR3 spans 8 residues. For the CDR3, the DNA is TGTGCCAGCAAGGCGGGGGTCTTT. Its protein product is CASKAGVF.

This clone appeared once. The rearrangement links TRBV7-3 to TRBJ1-6; D gene unclear. V dropped 3 bases and J dropped 8 bases, with 8 bases sitting between them. The CDR3 covers 13 residues. Germline CDR1 reads SGHTA; CDR2 reads FQGTGA. DNA of the CDR3: TGTGCCAGCAGCTTGGACTCGGATTCACCCCTCCACTTT. Translating it yields CASSLDSDSPLHF.

The chain employs TRBV11-3 and TRBJ2-1, with TRBD2 matching 9 bases. The V segment lost 0 bases and the J segment 6 bases; nucleotides outside the gene matches: 18. CDR1 is SGHNT, CDR2 YENEEA, per germline. The CDR3 length is 20 residues. CDR3 sequence (DNA): TGTGCCAGCAGCTTAGAAAAGGCTAGCGGGATTTTCTCCTCCCCCAATGAGCAGTTCTTC. It codes for CASSLEKASGIFSSPNEQFF.

The V and J genes are TRBV27 and TRBJ1-3; no reliable D call. Germline V gene lookup returns CDR1 MNHEY and CDR2 SMNVEV (reference sequence). The length of the CDR3 is 13 residues. V was shortened by 5 bases and J by 4 bases, with 9 bases between the two germline ends. The DNA of the CDR3 is TGTGCCAGCAGTCCACTTTCCGGAAACACCATATATTTT. Translation gives CASSPLSGNTIYF.

The chain combines TRBV10-3 with TRBJ2-7; D may be TRBD2 (6 bases). The germline gives CDR1 ENHRY, CDR2 SYGVKD. The CDR3 spans 14 residues. The CDR3 spells CAASLPGTVYEQYF. The CDR3 coding sequence is TGTGCGGCCAGCCTTCCCGGGACTGTCTACGAGCAGTACTTC.

This clone was detected only a few times. The chain combines TRBV27 with TRBJ1-6, with a possible D match to TRBD1 (5 bases). Trimming removed 3 bases at V and 9 bases at J, with 15 bases between. CDR1 and CDR2 (germline): MNHEY, SMNVEV (reference sequence). The CDR3 consists of 15 residues. CDR3 sequence (DNA): TGTGCCAGCAGTTTTAGGCAGGGTTTCCTTTCACCCCTCCACTTT. This encodes CASSFRQGFLSPLHF.

This clone was counted a few times. The chain links TRBV30 to TRBJ2-7; the match to TRBD2 covers 8 bases. Germline V gives CDR1 GTSNPN, CDR2 SVGIG (reference sequence). The CDR3 extends over 11 amino acids. V lost 4 bases and J lost 12; bases outside the gene matches: 8. CDR3 DNA: TGTGCCTGGACCACGGGGGGGCAGTGGTACTTC. Translation gives CAWTTGGQWYF.

V gene TRBV6-5 combines with J gene TRBJ2-3; D is possibly TRBD1 (6 bases). The CDR3 totals 15 residues. Germline lookup yields CDR1 MNHEY and CDR2 SVGAGI. Deletions cut 8 bases from V and 0 bases from J, with 15 bases between. The CDR3 region has the DNA TGTGCCAGCTATCGACAGGAAACTAGCACAGATACGCAGTATTTT. Its translation: CASYRQETSTDTQYF.

The V call is TRBV11-1, the J call TRBJ1-1; 7 positions agree with TRBD1. CDR1 and CDR2 (germline): SGHAT, FQDESV (reference sequence). This CDR3 has 15 residues. V was clipped by 3 bases and J by 4 bases; unmatched bases: 8. CDR3 coding DNA: TGTGCCAGCAGCTTTGGGCAGGGGGGAAGCACTGAAGCTTTCTTT. This sequence encodes CASSFGQGGSTEAFF.

V usage is TRBV5-1 and J usage is TRBJ1-2; D possibly corresponds to TRBD1 (5 bases). The CDR3 is made up of 15 amino acids. V lost 3 bases and J 2 bases, leaving 14 bases between the germline ends. Per germline, CDR1 SGHRS and CDR2 YFSETQ. DNA of the CDR3: TGCGCCAGCAGCTCGGAGTGGGGCGGAAACTATGGCTACACCTTC. Its protein is CASSSEWGGNYGYTF.

This clone has just a few counts. This rearrangement joins TRBV4-3 to TRBJ1-5; D is uncertain. V was pared by 0 bases and J by 0 bases, with 6 bases between. This CDR3 is 15 amino acids long. Germline CDR1 and CDR2: LGHNA and YSLEER. The CDR3 DNA is TGCGCCAGCAGCCAAGATATAAATAGCAATCAGCCCCAGCATTTT. It codes for CASSQDINSNQPQHF.

The chain couples TRBV29-1 to TRBJ1-2, with D possibly being TRBD1 (5 bases). CDR3 length equals 13 residues. V lost 4 bases to trimming and J lost 4 bases, with 13 bases between them. Germline V gene sequence: CDR1 SQVTM, CDR2 ANQGSEA. The chain's CDR3 is CSVGQPLSYGYTF. The CDR3 DNA reads as TGCAGCGTTGGACAGCCCCTATCCTATGGCTACACCTTC.

The CDR3 loop reads CASSRTGGDNEKLFF. DNA of the CDR3: TGTGCCAGCTCACGGACAGGGGGCGACAATGAAAAACTGTTTTTT. V is TRBV18 and J is TRBJ1-4, with TRBD1 matching over 11 bases. There are 15 residues in the CDR3. Germline loops: CDR1 KGHSH, CDR2 LQKENI. Trimming took 4 bases from V and 5 from J; bases not matched to a gene: 3.

The chain couples TRBV2 to TRBJ2-7; 7 bases are shared with TRBD2. This CDR3 is 17 amino acids long. Trimming at V came to 5 bases and at J to 0 bases, leaving 13 bases not matched to a gene. Germline V gene sequence: CDR1 SNHLY, CDR2 FYNNEI. CDR3 bases: TGTGCCAGCAGTCCGGGACTACAGGTACTCTCCTCCTACGAGCAGTACTTC. This encodes CASSPGLQVLSSYEQYF.

V gene TRBV29-1 combines with J gene TRBJ2-5, with D maybe TRBD2 (7 bases). Germline V CDR1 and CDR2: SQVTM, ANQGSEA. V dropped 6 bases and J dropped 5 bases, with 16 bases sitting between them. The CDR3 covers 13 residues. CDR3 loop: CSVGGGDGETQYF. As DNA, the CDR3 is TGCAGCGTCGGAGGGGGGGACGGGGAGACCCAGTACTTC.

This clone was recorded only once. Here the CDR3 DNA reads TGCGCCAGCAGCCAAGTAGGCGGTAGCTCCTACGAGCAGTACTTC. Translating gives CASSQVGGSSYEQYF. The rearrangement uses TRBV4-3 and TRBJ2-7; D is uncertain. Germline CDR1 and CDR2: LGHNA and YSLEER. The CDR3 loop spans 15 amino acids. Trimming took off 1 base at V and 0 bases at J, with 10 bases between the two ends.

The gene calls are TRBV9 and TRBJ1-4; 8 nucleotides match TRBD1. Trimming took 0 bases from V and 5 from J; bases not matched to a gene: 3. This CDR3 region has 15 residues. The germline V gene encodes CDR1 SGDLS and CDR2 YYNGEE. CDR3: CASSVGRQGNEKLFF. The CDR3 DNA reads as TGTGCCAGCAGCGTAGGCCGACAGGGGAATGAAAAACTGTTTTTT. The full variable domain, with the rest looked up from reference TRBV9 and TRBJ1-4, is DSGVTQTPKHLITATGQRVTLRCSPRSGDLSVYWYQQSLDQGLQFLIQYYNGEERAKGNILERFSAQQFPDLHSELNLSSLELGDSALYFCASSVGRQGNEKLFFGSGTQLSVL.

The DNA of the CDR3 is TGTGCCAGCAGTGAAACCCACGTAGACAGGAACTATGGCTACACCTTC. Residues: CASSETHVDRNYGYTF. The gene calls are TRBV6-1 and TRBJ1-2; D may be TRBD1 (6 bases). V dropped 2 bases and J dropped 2 bases, with 15 bases sitting between them. The CDR3 extends over 16 amino acids. Per germline, CDR1 MNHNS and CDR2 SASEGT.

This chain connects TRBV7-9 to TRBJ1-2, with D tentatively TRBD1 (6 bases). CDR1 SEHNR and CDR2 FQNEAQ come from the germline V gene (reference sequence). This CDR3 region has 16 residues. Trimming took 4 bases from V and 8 from J, leaving 23 bases between them. CDR3 region: CASSSGGGQSNRGYTF. The CDR3 region has the DNA TGTGCCAGCAGCTCAGGAGGCGGACAGTCTAATAGGGGCTACACCTTC.

This sequence joins TRBV11-2 and TRBJ2-3; TRBD2 is a possible D gene (6 bases). V was cut by 6 bases and J by 2 bases, with 15 bases left in between. The CDR3 consists of 15 residues. Germline V lookup: CDR1 SGHAT, CDR2 FQNNGV. The CDR3 nucleotides read TGTGCCAGCAGAGGGGCGGGGTCTTTCACAGATACGCAGTATTTT. This sequence encodes CASRGAGSFTDTQYF.